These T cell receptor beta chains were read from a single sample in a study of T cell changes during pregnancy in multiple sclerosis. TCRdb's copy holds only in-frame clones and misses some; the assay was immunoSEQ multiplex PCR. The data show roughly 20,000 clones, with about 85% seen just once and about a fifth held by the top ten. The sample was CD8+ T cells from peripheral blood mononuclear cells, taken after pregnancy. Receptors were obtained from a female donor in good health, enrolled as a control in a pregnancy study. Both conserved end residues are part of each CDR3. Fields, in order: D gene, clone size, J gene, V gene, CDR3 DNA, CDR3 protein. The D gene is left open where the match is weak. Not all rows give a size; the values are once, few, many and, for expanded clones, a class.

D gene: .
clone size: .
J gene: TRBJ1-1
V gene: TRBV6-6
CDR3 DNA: TGTGCCAGCAGTTACCAGAACACTGAAGCTTTCTTT
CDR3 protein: CASSYQNTEAFF

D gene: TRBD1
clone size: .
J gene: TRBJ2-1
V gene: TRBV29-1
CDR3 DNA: TGCAGCGTCGGCGGACGGACAGGTAGCTCCTACAATGAGCAGTTCTTC
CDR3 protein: CSVGGRTGSSYNEQFF

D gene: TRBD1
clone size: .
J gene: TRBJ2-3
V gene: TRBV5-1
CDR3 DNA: TGCGCCAGCAGCTCGACAGGGGCCGATACGCAGTATTTT
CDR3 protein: CASSSTGADTQYF

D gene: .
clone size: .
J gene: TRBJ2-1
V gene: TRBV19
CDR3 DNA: TGTGCCAGTAGCTTCCCCCCCAGGGGCCGATACAATGAGCAGTTCTTC
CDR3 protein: CASSFPPRGRYNEQFF

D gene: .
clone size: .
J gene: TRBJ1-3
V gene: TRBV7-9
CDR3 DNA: TGTGCCAGCAGCGTACTCTTAGGAAACACCATATATTTT
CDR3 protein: CASSVLLGNTIYF

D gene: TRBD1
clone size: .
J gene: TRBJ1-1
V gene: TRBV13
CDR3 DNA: TGTGCCAGCAGCTTAGGCCTCGGGACAGGGGCCGAAGCTTTCTTT
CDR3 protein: CASSLGLGTGAEAFF

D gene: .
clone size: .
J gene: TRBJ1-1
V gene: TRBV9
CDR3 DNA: TGTGCCAGCAGCGCACCCTTCGGGGGGGGCGACACTGAAGCTTTCTTT
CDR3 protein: CASSAPFGGGDTEAFF

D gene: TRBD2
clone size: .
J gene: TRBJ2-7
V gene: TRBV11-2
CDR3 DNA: TGTGCCAGCAGTCTTTCCGGGACTAGCGTCCGCCACGAGCAGTACTTC
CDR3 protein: CASSLSGTSVRHEQYF

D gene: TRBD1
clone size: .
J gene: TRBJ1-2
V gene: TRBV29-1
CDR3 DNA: TGCAGCGTTGAACATTTAGGACAGGGGGCTTTTGGCTACACCTTC
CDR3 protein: CSVEHLGQGAFGYTF

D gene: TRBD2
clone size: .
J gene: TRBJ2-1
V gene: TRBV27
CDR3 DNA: TGTGCCAGCAGTCCTTCAGCGGGAGCATCCTACAATGAGCAGTTCTTC
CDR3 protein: CASSPSAGASYNEQFF

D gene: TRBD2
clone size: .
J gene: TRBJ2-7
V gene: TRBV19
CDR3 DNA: TGTGCCAGTACCCCTAAAGCGGGAGCCCCCTACGAGCAGTACTTC
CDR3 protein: CASTPKAGAPYEQYF

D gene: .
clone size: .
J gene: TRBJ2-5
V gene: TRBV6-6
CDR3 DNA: TGTGCCAGCAGCTACACTGAAGAGACCCAGTACTTC
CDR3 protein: CASSYTEETQYF

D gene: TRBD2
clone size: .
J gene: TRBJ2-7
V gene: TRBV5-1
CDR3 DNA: TGCGCCAGCAGCTTGGAAGGACTAGTTACCTACGAGCAGTACTTC
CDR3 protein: CASSLEGLVTYEQYF

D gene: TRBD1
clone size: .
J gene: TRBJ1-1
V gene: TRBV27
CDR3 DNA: TGTGCCAGCAGGGGGACAGGGAGGTTGAACACTGAAGCTTTCTTT
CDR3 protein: CASRGTGRLNTEAFF

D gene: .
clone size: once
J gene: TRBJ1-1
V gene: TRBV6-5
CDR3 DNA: TGTGCCAGCAGTTATACCCCCACAGAGGAAGCTTTCTTT
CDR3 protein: CASSYTPTEEAFF

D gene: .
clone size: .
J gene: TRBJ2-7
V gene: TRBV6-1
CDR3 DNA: TGTGCCAGCAGTGAAGACAGTCTCAACCCCTACGAGCAGTACTTC
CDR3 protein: CASSEDSLNPYEQYF

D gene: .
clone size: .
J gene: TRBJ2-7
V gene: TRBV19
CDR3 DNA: TGTGCCAGTACCCTGGGACATGGGTCCTCCTACGAGCAGTACTTC
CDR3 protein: CASTLGHGSSYEQYF

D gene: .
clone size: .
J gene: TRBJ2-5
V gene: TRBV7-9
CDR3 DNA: TGTGCCAGCAGCCCAGCGCACCAAGAGACCCAGTACTTC
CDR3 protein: CASSPAHQETQYF

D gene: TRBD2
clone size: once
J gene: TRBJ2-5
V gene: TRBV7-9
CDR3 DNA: TGTGCCAGCAGCTTGCCTAGCGGGGCCAGTCCCCAGTACTTC
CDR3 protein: CASSLPSGASPQYF

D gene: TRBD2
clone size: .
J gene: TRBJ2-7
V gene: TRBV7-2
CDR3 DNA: TGTGCCAGCAGCTTCGGACTAGCGGGGGGCTCCTACGAGCAGTACTTC
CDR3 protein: CASSFGLAGGSYEQYF

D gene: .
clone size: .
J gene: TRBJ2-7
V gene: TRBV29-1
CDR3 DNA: TGCAGCGTTCGGGGGACAGCCAACTACGAGCAGTACTTC
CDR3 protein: CSVRGTANYEQYF

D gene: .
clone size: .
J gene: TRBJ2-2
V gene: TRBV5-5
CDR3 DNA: TGTGCCAGCAGCCCGTTCGGGGGGGAGCTGTTTTTT
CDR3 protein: CASSPFGGELFF

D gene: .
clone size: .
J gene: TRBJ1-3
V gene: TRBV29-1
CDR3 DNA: TGCAGCGCCCGCCTTATTGACACTGGAAACACCATATATTTT
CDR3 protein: CSARLIDTGNTIYF

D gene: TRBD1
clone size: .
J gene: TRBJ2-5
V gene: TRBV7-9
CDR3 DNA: TGTGCCAGCGGGACAGGTGGGGAATACTTC
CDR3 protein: CASGTGGEYF

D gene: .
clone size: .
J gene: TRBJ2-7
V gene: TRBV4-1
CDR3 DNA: TGCGCCAGCAGCCAAGATAACAGGGTGGAGCAGTACTTC
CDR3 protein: CASSQDNRVEQYF

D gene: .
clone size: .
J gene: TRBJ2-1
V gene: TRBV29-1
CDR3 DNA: TGCAGCGTTGAACAGAAATACAATGAGCAGTTCTTC
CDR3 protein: CSVEQKYNEQFF

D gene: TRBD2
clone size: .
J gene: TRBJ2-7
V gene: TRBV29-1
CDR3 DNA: TGCAGCGTCGAGGGACTAGTCGAGAACCCTTACGAGCAGTACTTC
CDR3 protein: CSVEGLVENPYEQYF

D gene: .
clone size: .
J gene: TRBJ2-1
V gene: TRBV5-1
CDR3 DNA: TGCGCCAGCAGCTTCTCAGGGGGGACAGTGGGGGGCAATGAGCAGTTCTTC
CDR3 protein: CASSFSGGTVGGNEQFF

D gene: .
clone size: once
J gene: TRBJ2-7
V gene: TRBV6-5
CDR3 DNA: TGTGCCAGCTCCCGATTGAGCTCCTACGAGCAGTACTTC
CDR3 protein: CASSRLSSYEQYF